The present T cell receptor beta chain was sequenced within a study of blood T cell repertoires in COVID-19 (dated by TCRdb to the early 2020s). Study-level background: Collaborator samples came from the United States, Italy and Spain and covered acute and convalescent phases of COVID-19. The material from the prospective study consisted of cDNA or gDNA derived from T cells, B-cell-depleted T cells, or PBMCs. The dataset comprised deeply sampled blood TCRbeta repertoires from subjects exposed to, actively infected with, or recovered from COVID-19. The repertoires were released in a freely available public database meant as a resource for research on the immune response to SARS-CoV-2. The samples were drawn from two sources: the first 160 participants of the ongoing ImmuneRACE study, and 1,200 or so subjects contributed by 6 global collaborators. The sample metadata nearly always contained a de-identified subject ID, COVID-19 status, age in years and sex. Where available, HLA class I and class II types were taken from metadata supplied by the sample provider and were not determined by assay-based typing. Summary of the overall study and its limitations: How much clinical and demographic metadata was included differed by source and by participant, and the metadata was provided uncurated.

The CDR3 goes from the cysteine to the phenylalanine over 16 residues. Only CDR3 DNA remains: 48 bases, in frame from the first base. Clipping removes 3 bases from V and 0 bases from J, with 3 as the unmatched junction base count. CDR1 and CDR2 are drawn from the germline V gene (reference sequence): LNHDA, SQIVND. Samples from volunteer blood donors who had recovered from COVID-19 were contributed by a second Seattle source. Whole blood was collected in K2EDTA tubes by collaborating institutions according to the institutions' own protocols. For TCRbeta analysis, collaborators shipped samples in one of three forms: frozen whole blood, isolated PBMCs, or DNA extracted from either of those sample types. TCRbeta CDR3 regions were amplified from genomic DNA using the immunoSEQ Assay, a bias-controlled multiplex PCR. The published analysis was carried out like this. Within the assay, amplification of reference gene primers was used to estimate how many nucleated cells each sample contained. Sequence reads were collapsed and filtered to measure the absolute abundance of every unique TCRbeta CDR3 rearrangement. For each sample, productive Simpson clonality was calculated by taking the square root of Simpson's diversity index across productive rearrangements. The table was pulled from immuneACCESS by TCRdb, which kept in-frame rearrangements only. Such tables lose some clones; where checked, under half of the loss comes from unresolved V genes, and the rest has no known cause. That table is the source of V, J and clone size, and D and trimming were worked out from the DNA. The sample yields about 320,000 clones; roughly 90% were counted once. The leading ten clones occupy nearly 6.5% of the sample.

A note on this clone: The target of this receptor is not known. There are no base qualities to consult, and no much larger clone falls within one base.

The chain is encoded by TRBV19 joined to TRBJ2-3; 10 bases in the middle match TRBD2. This sequence originates from a man between 18 and 29 years old who had recovered from COVID-19. The material sequenced was peripheral blood. The CDR3 reads CASSIGTSVSTDTQYF. The DNA is as follows: TGTGCCAGTAGTATCGGGACTAGCGTCAGCACAGATACGCAGTATTTT.